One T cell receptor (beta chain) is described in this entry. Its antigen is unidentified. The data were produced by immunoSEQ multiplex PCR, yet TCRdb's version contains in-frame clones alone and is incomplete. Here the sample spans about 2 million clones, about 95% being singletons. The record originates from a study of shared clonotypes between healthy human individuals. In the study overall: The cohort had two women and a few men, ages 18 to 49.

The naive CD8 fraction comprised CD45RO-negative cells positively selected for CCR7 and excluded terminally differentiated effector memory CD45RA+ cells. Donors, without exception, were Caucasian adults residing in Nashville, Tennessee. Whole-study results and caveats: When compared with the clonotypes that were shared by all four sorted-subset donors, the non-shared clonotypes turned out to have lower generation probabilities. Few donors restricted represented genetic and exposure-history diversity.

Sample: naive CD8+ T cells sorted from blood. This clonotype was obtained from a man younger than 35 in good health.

The CDR3 DNA follows: TGCGCCAGCAGCCAGAGACAGGGGGCGGGCTATGGCTACACCTTC. It codes for CASSQRQGAGYGYTF. V gene TRBV4-1 combines with J gene TRBJ1-2; 10 bases align to TRBD1. Unmatched junction bases numbered 5, after V lost 3 bases and J lost 4 bases. In germline, CDR1 is MGHRA, CDR2 YSYEKL. The CDR3 is 15 amino acids.